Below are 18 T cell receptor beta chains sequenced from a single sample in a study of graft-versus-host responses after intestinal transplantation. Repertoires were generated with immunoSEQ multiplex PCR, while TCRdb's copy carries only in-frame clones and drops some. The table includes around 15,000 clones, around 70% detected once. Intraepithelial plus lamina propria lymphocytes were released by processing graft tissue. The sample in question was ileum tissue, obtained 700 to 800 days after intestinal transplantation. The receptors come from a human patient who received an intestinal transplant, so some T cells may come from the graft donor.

The chain's CDR3 is CASSLEGQRNTGELFF. The CDR3 bases are TGTGCCAGCAGCTTAGAGGGACAGAGGAACACCGGGGAGCTGTTTTTT. The V call is TRBV7-3, the J call TRBJ2-2, with 7 nucleotides matching TRBD1. The CDR3 totals 16 residues. CDR1 and CDR2 (germline): SGHTA, FQGTGA. V trimming: 2 bases; J trimming: 1 base; junction bases outside the gene matches: 4.

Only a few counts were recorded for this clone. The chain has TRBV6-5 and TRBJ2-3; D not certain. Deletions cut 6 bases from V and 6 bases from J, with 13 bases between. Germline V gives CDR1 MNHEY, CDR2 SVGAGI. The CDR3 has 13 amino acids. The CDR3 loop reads CASRNSEQDTQYF. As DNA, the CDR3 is TGTGCCAGCAGAAACTCAGAACAGGATACGCAGTATTTT.

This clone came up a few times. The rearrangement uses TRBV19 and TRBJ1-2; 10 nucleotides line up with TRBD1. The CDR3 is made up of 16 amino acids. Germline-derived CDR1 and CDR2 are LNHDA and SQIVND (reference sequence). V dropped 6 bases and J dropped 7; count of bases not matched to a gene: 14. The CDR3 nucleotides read TGTGCCAGTAGCCAGGATATTCGACAGGGGGCGATTGGCTACACCTTC. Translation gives CASSQDIRQGAIGYTF.

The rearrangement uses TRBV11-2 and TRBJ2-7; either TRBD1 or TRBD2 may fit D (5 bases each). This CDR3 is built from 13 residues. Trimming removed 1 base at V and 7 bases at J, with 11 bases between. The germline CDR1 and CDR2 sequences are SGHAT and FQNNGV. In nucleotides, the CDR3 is TGTGCCAGCAGCTTAGTAATGTGGGGGGAGCAGTACTTC. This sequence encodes CASSLVMWGEQYF.

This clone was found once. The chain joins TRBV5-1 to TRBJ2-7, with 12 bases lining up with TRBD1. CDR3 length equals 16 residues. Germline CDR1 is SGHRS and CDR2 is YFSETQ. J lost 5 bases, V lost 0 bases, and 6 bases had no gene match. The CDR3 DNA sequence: TGCGCCAGCAGCTTGGTGGCCGGGACAGGGGGCAACGAGCAGTACTTC. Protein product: CASSLVAGTGGNEQYF. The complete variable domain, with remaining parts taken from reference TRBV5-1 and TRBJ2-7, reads KAGVTQTPRYLIKTRGQQVTLSCSPISGHRSVSWYQQTPGQGLQFLFEYFSETQRNKGNFPGRFSGRQFSNSRSEMNVSTLELGDSALYLCASSLVAGTGGNEQYFGPGTRLTVT.

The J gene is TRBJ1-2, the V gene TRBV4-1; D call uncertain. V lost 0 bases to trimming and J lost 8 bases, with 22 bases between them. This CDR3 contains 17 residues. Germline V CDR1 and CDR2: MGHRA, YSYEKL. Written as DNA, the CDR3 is TGCGCCAGCAGCCAAGAGGTTTCCTCCGGGCTCCGCTGGGGCTACACCTTC. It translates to CASSQEVSSGLRWGYTF.

The CDR3 region is CSAGQGTDTF. The CDR3 DNA reads as TGCAGTGCGGGACAGGGAACGGACACCTTC. V and J are TRBV20-1 and TRBJ1-2; 9 bases match TRBD1. The V and J ends lost 6 bases and 12 bases, in that order; junction bases with no gene match: 5. In germline, CDR1 is DFQATT, CDR2 SNEGSKA (reference sequence). The CDR3 length is 10 residues.

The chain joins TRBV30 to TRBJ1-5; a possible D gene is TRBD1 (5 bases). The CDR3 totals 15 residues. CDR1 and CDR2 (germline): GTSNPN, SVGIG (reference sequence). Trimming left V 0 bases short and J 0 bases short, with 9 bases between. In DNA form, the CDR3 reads TGTGCCTGGAGTGTGGGGACTTATAGCAATCAGCCCCAGCATTTT. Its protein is CAWSVGTYSNQPQHF.

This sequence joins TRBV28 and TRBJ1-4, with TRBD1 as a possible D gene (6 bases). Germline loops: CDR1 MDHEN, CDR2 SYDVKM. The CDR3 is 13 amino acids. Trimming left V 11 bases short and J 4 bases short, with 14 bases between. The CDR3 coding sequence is TGTGCCGTTAGGGGGTTAATTAATGAAAAACTGTTTTTT. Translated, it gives CAVRGLINEKLFF.

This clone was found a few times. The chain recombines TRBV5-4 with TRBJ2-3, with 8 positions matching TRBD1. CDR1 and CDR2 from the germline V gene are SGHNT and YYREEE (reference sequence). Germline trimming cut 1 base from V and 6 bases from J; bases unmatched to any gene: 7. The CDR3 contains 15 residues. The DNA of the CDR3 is TGTGCCAGCAGCTTGTTCCAGGGGGCATGGGATACGCAGTATTTT. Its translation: CASSLFQGAWDTQYF.

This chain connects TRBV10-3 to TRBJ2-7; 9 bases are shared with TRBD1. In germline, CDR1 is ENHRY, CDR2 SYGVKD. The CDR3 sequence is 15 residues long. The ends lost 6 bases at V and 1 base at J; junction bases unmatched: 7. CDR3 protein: CAIRRQGGESYEQYF. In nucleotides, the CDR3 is TGTGCCATCAGAAGACAGGGGGGGGAGTCCTACGAGCAGTACTTC.

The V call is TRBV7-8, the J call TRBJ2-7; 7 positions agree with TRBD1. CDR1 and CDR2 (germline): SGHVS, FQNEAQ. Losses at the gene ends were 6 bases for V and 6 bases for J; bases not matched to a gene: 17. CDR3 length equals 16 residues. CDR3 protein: CASSLHPLRTGSEQYF. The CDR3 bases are TGTGCCAGCAGTTTGCACCCTTTACGGACAGGTTCCGAGCAGTACTTC.

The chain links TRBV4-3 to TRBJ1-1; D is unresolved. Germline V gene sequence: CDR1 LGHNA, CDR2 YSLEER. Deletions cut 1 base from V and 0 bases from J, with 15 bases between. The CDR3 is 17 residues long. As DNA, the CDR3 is TGCGCCAGCAGCCAAGGTGGGCGATCCCATATGAACACTGAAGCTTTCTTT. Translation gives CASSQGGRSHMNTEAFF.

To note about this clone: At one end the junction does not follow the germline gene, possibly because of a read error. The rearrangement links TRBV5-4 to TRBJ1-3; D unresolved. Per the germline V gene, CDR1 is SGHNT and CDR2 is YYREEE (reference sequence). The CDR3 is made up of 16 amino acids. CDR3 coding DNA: TGCGCCAGCAGCCAAGATAGGGTGTTCTCGGGAAACACCATATATTTT. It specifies CASSQDRVFSGNTIYF.

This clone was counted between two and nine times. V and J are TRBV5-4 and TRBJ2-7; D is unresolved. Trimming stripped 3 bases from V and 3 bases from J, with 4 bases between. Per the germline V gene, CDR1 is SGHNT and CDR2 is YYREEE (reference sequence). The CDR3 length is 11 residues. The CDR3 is CASSSNYEQYF. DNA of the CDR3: TGTGCCAGCAGCTCTAACTACGAGCAGTACTTC.

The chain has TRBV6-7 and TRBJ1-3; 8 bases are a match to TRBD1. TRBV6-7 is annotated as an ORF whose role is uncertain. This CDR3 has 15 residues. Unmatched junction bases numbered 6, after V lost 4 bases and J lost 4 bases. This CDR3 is CASSLIRGPGNTIYF. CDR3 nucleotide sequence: TGTGCCAGCAGTTTAATCAGGGGGCCCGGAAACACCATATATTTT.

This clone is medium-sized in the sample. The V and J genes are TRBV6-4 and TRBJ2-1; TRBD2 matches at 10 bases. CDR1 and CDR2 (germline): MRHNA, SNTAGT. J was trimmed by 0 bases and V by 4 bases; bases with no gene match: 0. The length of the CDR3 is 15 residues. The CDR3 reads CASSVAGGSYNEQFF. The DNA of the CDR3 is TGTGCCAGCAGTGTAGCGGGGGGCTCCTACAATGAGCAGTTCTTC.

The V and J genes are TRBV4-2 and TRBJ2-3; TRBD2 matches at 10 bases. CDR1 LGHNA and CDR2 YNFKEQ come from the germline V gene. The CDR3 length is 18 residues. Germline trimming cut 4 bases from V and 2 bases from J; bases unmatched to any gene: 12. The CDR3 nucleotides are TGTGCCAGCAGCCGCCAGCAGAGCGGGAGGGCCGTCACAGATACGCAGTATTTT. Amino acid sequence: CASSRQQSGRAVTDTQYF.